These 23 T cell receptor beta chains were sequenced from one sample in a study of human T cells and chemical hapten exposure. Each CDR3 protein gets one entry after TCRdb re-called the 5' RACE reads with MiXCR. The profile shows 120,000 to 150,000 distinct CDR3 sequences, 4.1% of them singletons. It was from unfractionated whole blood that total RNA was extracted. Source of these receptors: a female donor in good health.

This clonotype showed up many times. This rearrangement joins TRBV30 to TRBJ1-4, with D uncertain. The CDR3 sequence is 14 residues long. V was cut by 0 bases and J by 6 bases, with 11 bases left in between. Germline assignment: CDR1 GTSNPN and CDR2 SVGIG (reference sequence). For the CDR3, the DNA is TGTGCCTGGAGTGTAAACGAGACGGATGAAAAACTGTTTTTT. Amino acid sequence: CAWSVNETDEKLFF.

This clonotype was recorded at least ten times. The CDR3 region has the DNA TGTGCCAGCAGCTTAGGTTCGGGGATCTATGGCTACACCTTC. The encoded protein is CASSLGSGIYGYTF. The chain couples TRBV7-8 to TRBJ1-2, with no clear D. Germline V gene lookup returns CDR1 SGHVS and CDR2 FQNEAQ. Between the trimmed V and J ends, which lost 1 base and 4 bases, there was a span of 10 bases. This CDR3 spans 14 amino acids.

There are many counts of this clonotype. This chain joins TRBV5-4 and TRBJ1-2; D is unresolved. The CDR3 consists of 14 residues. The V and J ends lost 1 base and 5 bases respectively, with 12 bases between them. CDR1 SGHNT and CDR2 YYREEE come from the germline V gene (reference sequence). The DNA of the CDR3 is TGTGCCAGCAGCTTGCCACGGCAGCAGTATGGCTACACCTTC. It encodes CASSLPRQQYGYTF.

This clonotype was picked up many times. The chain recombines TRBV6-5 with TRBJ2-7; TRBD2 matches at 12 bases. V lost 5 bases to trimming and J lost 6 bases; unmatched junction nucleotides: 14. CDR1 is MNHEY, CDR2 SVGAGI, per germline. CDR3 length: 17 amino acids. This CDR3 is CASSPFGTSGGWVEQYF. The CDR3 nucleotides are TGTGCCAGCAGTCCCTTCGGAACTAGCGGGGGGTGGGTCGAGCAGTACTTC.

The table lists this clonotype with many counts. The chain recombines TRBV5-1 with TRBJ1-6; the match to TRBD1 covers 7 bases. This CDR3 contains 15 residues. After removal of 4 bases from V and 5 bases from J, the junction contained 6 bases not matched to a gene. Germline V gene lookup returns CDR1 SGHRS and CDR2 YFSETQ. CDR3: CASSRTGQNNSPLHF. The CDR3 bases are TGCGCCAGCAGCAGAACGGGACAGAATAATTCACCCCTCCACTTT.

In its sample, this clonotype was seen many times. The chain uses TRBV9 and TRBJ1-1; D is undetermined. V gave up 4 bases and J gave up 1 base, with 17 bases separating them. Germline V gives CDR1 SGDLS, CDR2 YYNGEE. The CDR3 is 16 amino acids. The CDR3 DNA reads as TGTGCCAGCAGCCCCCAGGTTGGTTTAACGAACACTGAAGCTTTCTTT. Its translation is CASSPQVGLTNTEAFF. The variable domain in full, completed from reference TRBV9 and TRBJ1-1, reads DSGVTQTPKHLITATGQRVTLRCSPRSGDLSVYWYQQSLDQGLQFLIQYYNGEERAKGNILERFSAQQFPDLHSELNLSSLELGDSALYFCASSPQVGLTNTEAFFGQGTRLTVV.

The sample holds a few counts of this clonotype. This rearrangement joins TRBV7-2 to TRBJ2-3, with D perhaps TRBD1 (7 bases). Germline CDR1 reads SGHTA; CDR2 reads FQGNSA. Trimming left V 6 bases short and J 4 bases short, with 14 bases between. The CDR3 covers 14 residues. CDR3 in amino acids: CASRRQGGADTQYF. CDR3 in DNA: TGTGCCAGCAGGCGACAGGGCGGGGCAGATACGCAGTATTTT.

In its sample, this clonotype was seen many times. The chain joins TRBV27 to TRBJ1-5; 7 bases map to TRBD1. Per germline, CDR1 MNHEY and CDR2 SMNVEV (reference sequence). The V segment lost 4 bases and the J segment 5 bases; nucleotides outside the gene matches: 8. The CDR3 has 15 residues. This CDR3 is CASSSIPGQYQPQHF. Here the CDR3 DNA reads TGTGCCAGCAGTTCCATCCCGGGACAGTATCAGCCCCAGCATTTT.

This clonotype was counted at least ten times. DNA for the CDR3: TGTGCCAGCAGCTCCCTCCCGGGACTAGCGGGGGCCTCGTACAATGAGCAGTTCTTC. Translated: CASSSLPGLAGASYNEQFF. This chain joins TRBV7-3 and TRBJ2-1, with 14 bases fitting TRBD2. V was clipped by 4 bases and J by 4 bases; unmatched bases: 12. Germline values: CDR1 SGHTA, CDR2 FQGTGA. The CDR3 is 19 residues long.

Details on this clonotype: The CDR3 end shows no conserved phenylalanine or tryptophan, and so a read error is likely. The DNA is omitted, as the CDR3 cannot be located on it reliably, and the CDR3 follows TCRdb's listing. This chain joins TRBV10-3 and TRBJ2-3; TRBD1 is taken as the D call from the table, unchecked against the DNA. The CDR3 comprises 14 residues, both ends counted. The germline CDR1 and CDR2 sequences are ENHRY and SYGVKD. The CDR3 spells CASKKQGEADTQEG.

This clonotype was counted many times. The CDR3 loop reads CASSPRTLTDTQYF. The CDR3 DNA reads as TGTGCCAGCAGCCCCAGGACCCTCACAGATACGCAGTATTTT. V gene TRBV7-2 combines with J gene TRBJ2-3; D call uncertain. Germline V gives CDR1 SGHTA, CDR2 FQGNSA. This CDR3 spans 14 amino acids. Between the trimmed V and J ends, which lost 5 bases and 2 bases, there was a span of 11 bases.

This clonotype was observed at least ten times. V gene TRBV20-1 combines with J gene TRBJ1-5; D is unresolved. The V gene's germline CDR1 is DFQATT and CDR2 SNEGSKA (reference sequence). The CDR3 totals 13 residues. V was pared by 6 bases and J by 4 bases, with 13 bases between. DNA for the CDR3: TGCAGTGCCTCACGGGCAGCTAATCAGCCCCAGCATTTT. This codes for CSASRAANQPQHF.

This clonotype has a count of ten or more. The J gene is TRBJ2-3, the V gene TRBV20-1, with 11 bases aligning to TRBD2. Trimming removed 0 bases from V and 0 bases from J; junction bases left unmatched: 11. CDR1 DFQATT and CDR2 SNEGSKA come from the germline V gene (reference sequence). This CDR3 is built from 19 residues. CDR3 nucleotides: TGCAGTGCTAGAGAAAGACTAGCGGGACGACGTGCTAGCACAGATACGCAGTATTTT. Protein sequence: CSARERLAGRRASTDTQYF.

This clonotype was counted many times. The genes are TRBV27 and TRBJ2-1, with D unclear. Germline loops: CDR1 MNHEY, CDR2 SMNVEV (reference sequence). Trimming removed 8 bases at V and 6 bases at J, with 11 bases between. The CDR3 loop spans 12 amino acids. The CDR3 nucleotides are TGTGCCAGCTATGGCCCTGGCAATGAGCAGTTCTTC. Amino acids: CASYGPGNEQFF.

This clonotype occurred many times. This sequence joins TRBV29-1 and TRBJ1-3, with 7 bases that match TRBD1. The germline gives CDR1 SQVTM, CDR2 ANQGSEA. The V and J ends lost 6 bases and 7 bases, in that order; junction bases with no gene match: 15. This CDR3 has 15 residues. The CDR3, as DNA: TGCAGCGTAGCACCGTTGAGACAGGGAGCGAACACCATATATTTT. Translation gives CSVAPLRQGANTIYF.

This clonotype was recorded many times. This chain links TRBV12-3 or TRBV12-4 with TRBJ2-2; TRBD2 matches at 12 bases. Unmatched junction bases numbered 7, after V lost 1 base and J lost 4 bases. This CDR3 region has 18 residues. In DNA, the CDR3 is TGTGCCAGCAGTTTAGGACTAGCGGGGGCCCCTTTCACCGGGGAGCTGTTTTTT. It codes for CASSLGLAGAPFTGELFF.

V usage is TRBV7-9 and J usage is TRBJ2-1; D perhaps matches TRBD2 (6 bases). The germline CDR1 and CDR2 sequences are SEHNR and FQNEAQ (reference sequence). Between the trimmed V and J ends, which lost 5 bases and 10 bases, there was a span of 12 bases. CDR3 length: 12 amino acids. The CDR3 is CASSRELREQFF. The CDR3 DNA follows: TGTGCCAGCAGCCGGGAGCTACGGGAGCAGTTCTTC. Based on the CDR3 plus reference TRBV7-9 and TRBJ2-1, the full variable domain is DTGVSQNPRHKITKRGQNVTFRCDPISEHNRLYWYRQTLGQGPEFLTYFQNEAQLEKSRLLSDRFSAERPKGSFSTLEIQRTEQGDSAMYLCASSRELREQFFGPGTRLTVL.

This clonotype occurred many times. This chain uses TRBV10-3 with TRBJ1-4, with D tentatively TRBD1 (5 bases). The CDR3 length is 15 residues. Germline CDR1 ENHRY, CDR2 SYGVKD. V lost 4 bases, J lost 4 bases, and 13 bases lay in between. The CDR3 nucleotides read TGTGCCATCAGTGGAGGGACGGGCGATAATGAAAAACTGTTTTTT. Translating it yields CAISGGTGDNEKLFF.

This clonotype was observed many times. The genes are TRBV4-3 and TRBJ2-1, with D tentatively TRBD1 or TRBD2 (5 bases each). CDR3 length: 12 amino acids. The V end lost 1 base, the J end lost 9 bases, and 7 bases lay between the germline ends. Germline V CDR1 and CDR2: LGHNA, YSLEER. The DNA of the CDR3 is TGCGCCAGCAGCCAAGCTGGGGGTGAGCAGTTCTTC. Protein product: CASSQAGGEQFF.

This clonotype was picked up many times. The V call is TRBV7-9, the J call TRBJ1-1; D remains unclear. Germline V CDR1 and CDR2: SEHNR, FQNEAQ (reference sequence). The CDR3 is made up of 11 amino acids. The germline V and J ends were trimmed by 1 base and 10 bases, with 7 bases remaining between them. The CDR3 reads CASSLEGAAFF. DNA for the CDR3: TGTGCCAGCAGCTTAGAGGGAGCAGCTTTCTTT.

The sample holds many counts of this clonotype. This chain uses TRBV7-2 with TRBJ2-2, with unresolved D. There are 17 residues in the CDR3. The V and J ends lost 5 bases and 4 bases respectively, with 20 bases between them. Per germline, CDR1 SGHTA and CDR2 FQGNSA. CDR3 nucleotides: TGTGCCAGCAGCACCCTTACGGTCCGTCTTAGCACCGGGGAGCTGTTTTTT. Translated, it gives CASSTLTVRLSTGELFF. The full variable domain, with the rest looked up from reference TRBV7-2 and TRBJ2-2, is GAGVSQSPSNKVTEKGKDVELRCDPISGHTALYWYRQSLGQGLEFLIYFQGNSAPDKSGLPSDRFSAERTGGSVSTLTIQRTQQEDSAVYLCASSTLTVRLSTGELFFGEGSRLTVL.

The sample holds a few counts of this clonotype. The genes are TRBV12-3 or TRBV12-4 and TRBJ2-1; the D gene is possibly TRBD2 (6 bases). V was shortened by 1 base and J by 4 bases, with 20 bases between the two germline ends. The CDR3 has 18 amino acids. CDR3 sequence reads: CASSLGVMAGPCYNEQFF. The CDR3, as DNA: TGTGCCAGCAGTTTAGGGGTTATGGCGGGGCCCTGTTACAATGAGCAGTTCTTC.

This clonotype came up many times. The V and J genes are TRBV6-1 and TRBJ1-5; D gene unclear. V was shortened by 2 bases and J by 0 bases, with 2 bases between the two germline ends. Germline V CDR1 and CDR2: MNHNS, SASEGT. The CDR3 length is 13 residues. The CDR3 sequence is CASSEISNQPQHF. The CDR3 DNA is TGTGCCAGCAGTGAAATTAGCAATCAGCCCCAGCATTTT.